Listed below are T cell receptor beta chains from one sample, sequenced in a study of blood T cells in healthy people across ages. TCRdb called the 5' RACE reads again in MiXCR, with one record for every CDR3 protein. The sample shows roughly 1.9 million distinct CDR3 sequences, more than 35% of them seen only once. The material sequenced was blood. These receptor sequences come from a human donor in good health. Both conserved end residues are part of each CDR3. The order of the fields is V gene, clone size, D gene, J gene, CDR3 DNA, CDR3 protein. The D gene is left open where the match is weak. Clone size appears in some rows only: once, few, many, or a class for an expanded clone.

V gene: TRBV7-2
clone size: .
D gene: .
J gene: TRBJ1-1
CDR3 DNA: TGTGCCAGCATCCTAGGGAGGGGGTACACTGAAGCTTTCTTT
CDR3 protein: CASILGRGYTEAFF

V gene: TRBV4-2
clone size: .
D gene: .
J gene: TRBJ2-5
CDR3 DNA: TGTGCCAGCAGCCAAGATAAGCGCCTGGGGCAGTACTTC
CDR3 protein: CASSQDKRLGQYF

V gene: TRBV19
clone size: .
D gene: .
J gene: TRBJ2-5
CDR3 DNA: TGTGCCAGTAAGGGGGGGGCCCAAGAGACCCAGTACTTC
CDR3 protein: CASKGGAQETQYF

V gene: TRBV9
clone size: .
D gene: TRBD2
J gene: TRBJ2-3
CDR3 DNA: TGTGCCAGCAGCGTGGCGGCTAGCGGGGGTTCAGATACGCAGTATTTT
CDR3 protein: CASSVAASGGSDTQYF

V gene: TRBV11-2
clone size: .
D gene: .
J gene: TRBJ1-1
CDR3 DNA: TGTGCCAGCAGCTTAGTCCGGCAGTATGAAGCTTTCTTT
CDR3 protein: CASSLVRQYEAFF

V gene: TRBV20-1
clone size: .
D gene: .
J gene: TRBJ2-3
CDR3 DNA: TGCAGTGCAGCGACTAGAAGACTGGTGTATTTT
CDR3 protein: CSAATRRLVYF

V gene: TRBV10-3
clone size: few
D gene: TRBD1
J gene: TRBJ1-1
CDR3 DNA: TGTGCCATCAGTACCTGGACAGGGGTGGGCACTGAAGCTTTCTTT
CDR3 protein: CAISTWTGVGTEAFF

V gene: TRBV7-3
clone size: once
D gene: .
J gene: TRBJ2-2
CDR3 DNA: TGTGCCAGCAGCCTAACAGGGCCTCTAATACCCGGGGAGCTGTTTTTT
CDR3 protein: CASSLTGPLIPGELFF

V gene: TRBV29-1
clone size: .
D gene: .
J gene: TRBJ2-5
CDR3 DNA: TGCAGCGTTACTCGGACTGATCAAGAGACCCAGGACTTC
CDR3 protein: CSVTRTDQETQDF

V gene: TRBV29-1
clone size: .
D gene: TRBD2
J gene: TRBJ2-2
CDR3 DNA: TGCAGCGTTGCGGGACTAGCGGTGGTCCCCGGGGAGCTGTTTTTT
CDR3 protein: CSVAGLAVVPGELFF

V gene: TRBV6-2/TRBV6-3
clone size: .
D gene: .
J gene: TRBJ2-7
CDR3 DNA: TGTGTCAGCAGTTACGGGAGCGGCGAGCAGTACTTC
CDR3 protein: CVSSYGSGEQYF

V gene: TRBV6-1
clone size: .
D gene: TRBD1
J gene: TRBJ1-2
CDR3 DNA: TGTGCCAGCTTCCCGGGACAGGGGGAAGTGGTTGAGTGGGGCTACACCTTC
CDR3 protein: CASFPGQGEVVEWGYTF

V gene: TRBV6-2/TRBV6-3
clone size: .
D gene: .
J gene: TRBJ2-1
CDR3 DNA: TGTGCCAGCAGTCTAATGGGTTCGGAGATTGGGAATGAGCAGTTCTTC
CDR3 protein: CASSLMGSEIGNEQFF

V gene: TRBV2
clone size: few
D gene: TRBD2
J gene: TRBJ2-7
CDR3 DNA: TGTGCCAGCAGCCCCGGGGGGGGGGATCGCTACGAGCAGTACTTC
CDR3 protein: CASSPGGGDRYEQYF

V gene: TRBV20-1
clone size: .
D gene: .
J gene: TRBJ1-2
CDR3 DNA: TGCAGTGCTAGCGGCGGGAAGGACAACTATGGCTACACCTTC
CDR3 protein: CSASGGKDNYGYTF

V gene: TRBV7-2
clone size: .
D gene: .
J gene: TRBJ1-1
CDR3 DNA: TGTGCCAGCAGCCCGCAAAGGATTGATACTATGAACACTGAAGCTTTCTTT
CDR3 protein: CASSPQRIDTMNTEAFF

V gene: TRBV7-3
clone size: .
D gene: TRBD1
J gene: TRBJ2-7
CDR3 DNA: TGTGCCAGCAGCTTAAAGGGGGGACAGGGAGGCTTCGACTACGAGCAGTACTTC
CDR3 protein: CASSLKGGQGGFDYEQYF

V gene: TRBV9
clone size: few
D gene: .
J gene: TRBJ2-5
CDR3 DNA: TGTGCCAGCAGCGTATGGGACGGGCCCCAAGAGACCCAGTACTTC
CDR3 protein: CASSVWDGPQETQYF

V gene: TRBV3-1
clone size: few
D gene: .
J gene: TRBJ2-7
CDR3 DNA: TGTGCCAGCAGCCATTTTACCCGTTTCTACGAGCAGTACTTC
CDR3 protein: CASSHFTRFYEQYF

V gene: TRBV10-3
clone size: .
D gene: .
J gene: TRBJ1-2
CDR3 DNA: TGTGCCATCACTCGGGAACCACCATATGGCTACACCTTC
CDR3 protein: CAITREPPYGYTF

V gene: TRBV7-3
clone size: .
D gene: TRBD2
J gene: TRBJ2-1
CDR3 DNA: TGTGTCAGCAGTCGACTAGCGGGGTACAATGAGCAGTTCTTC
CDR3 protein: CVSSRLAGYNEQFF

V gene: TRBV4-1
clone size: .
D gene: .
J gene: TRBJ1-1
CDR3 DNA: TGCGCCAGCAGCCTTTCTCAAAAAAGGGGGACCACTGAAGCTTTCTTT
CDR3 protein: CASSLSQKRGTTEAFF

V gene: TRBV12-3/TRBV12-4
clone size: once
D gene: TRBD2
J gene: TRBJ2-5
CDR3 DNA: TGTGCCAGCAGTTTGGGGGGGAGCTCCTACGGGCAGTACTTC
CDR3 protein: CASSLGGSSYGQYF

V gene: TRBV6-1
clone size: few
D gene: TRBD2
J gene: TRBJ2-5
CDR3 DNA: TGTGCCAGCAGTGAAGCGGGGAGGGGAGAGACCCAGTACTTC
CDR3 protein: CASSEAGRGETQYF

V gene: TRBV6-5
clone size: .
D gene: TRBD1
J gene: TRBJ1-2
CDR3 DNA: TGTGCCAGCAGTTCTTACAGGGGGCATTACTATGGCTACACCTTC
CDR3 protein: CASSSYRGHYYGYTF

V gene: TRBV7-6
clone size: .
D gene: .
J gene: TRBJ2-1
CDR3 DNA: TGTGCCAGCAGCTTACAGGACCATGAGCAGTTCTTC
CDR3 protein: CASSLQDHEQFF

V gene: TRBV7-9
clone size: few
D gene: .
J gene: TRBJ2-5
CDR3 DNA: TGTGCCAGCAGCCCCCGACCAGTCGGGGAGACCCAGTACTTC
CDR3 protein: CASSPRPVGETQYF

V gene: TRBV2
clone size: few
D gene: .
J gene: TRBJ2-7
CDR3 DNA: TGTGCCAGCAGTGGGGGGCAGTACGAGCAGTACTTC
CDR3 protein: CASSGGQYEQYF

V gene: TRBV19
clone size: few
D gene: .
J gene: TRBJ2-3
CDR3 DNA: TGTGCCAGTAGTAGCTTTAGCGTTTCGAGCACAGATACGCAGTATTTT
CDR3 protein: CASSSFSVSSTDTQYF

V gene: TRBV3-1
clone size: .
D gene: .
J gene: TRBJ1-5
CDR3 DNA: TGCGCCAGCAGCCAAGAAGTAGATCAGCCCCAGCATTTT
CDR3 protein: CASSQEVDQPQHF

V gene: TRBV29-1
clone size: .
D gene: .
J gene: TRBJ1-2
CDR3 DNA: TGCAGCGTGTCCGTGTTGGAGCTATCTATTGGCTACACCTTC
CDR3 protein: CSVSVLELSIGYTF

V gene: TRBV4-3
clone size: few
D gene: .
J gene: TRBJ1-2
CDR3 DNA: TGCGCCAGCAGCCAAGATCGAGGACTCCGGACGGATCCTAACTATGGCTACACCTTC
CDR3 protein: CASSQDRGLRTDPNYGYTF

V gene: TRBV6-5
clone size: few
D gene: .
J gene: TRBJ2-3
CDR3 DNA: TGTGCCAGCAGGAGGGCAGGTCTCAAGAATACGCAGTATTTT
CDR3 protein: CASRRAGLKNTQYF

V gene: TRBV5-6
clone size: .
D gene: .
J gene: TRBJ2-6
CDR3 DNA: TGTGCCAGCAGCTTAGGTCTCGGGACGGCCTTCATTGGGGCCAACGTCCTGACTTTC
CDR3 protein: CASSLGLGTAFIGANVLTF

V gene: TRBV29-1
clone size: .
D gene: TRBD1
J gene: TRBJ1-1
CDR3 DNA: TGCAGCGTTCGGCTTGGGACAGGGGGCAGGAGAGCTTTCTTT
CDR3 protein: CSVRLGTGGRRAFF

V gene: TRBV5-6
clone size: .
D gene: .
J gene: TRBJ2-1
CDR3 DNA: TGTGCCAGCAGCTTTGAGCAGGCTTACAATGAGCAGTTCTTC
CDR3 protein: CASSFEQAYNEQFF

V gene: TRBV4-1
clone size: .
D gene: .
J gene: TRBJ2-1
CDR3 DNA: TGCGCCGGCAGCCCCTGGGGAAGGGGCGATGAGCAGTTCTTC
CDR3 protein: CAGSPWGRGDEQFF